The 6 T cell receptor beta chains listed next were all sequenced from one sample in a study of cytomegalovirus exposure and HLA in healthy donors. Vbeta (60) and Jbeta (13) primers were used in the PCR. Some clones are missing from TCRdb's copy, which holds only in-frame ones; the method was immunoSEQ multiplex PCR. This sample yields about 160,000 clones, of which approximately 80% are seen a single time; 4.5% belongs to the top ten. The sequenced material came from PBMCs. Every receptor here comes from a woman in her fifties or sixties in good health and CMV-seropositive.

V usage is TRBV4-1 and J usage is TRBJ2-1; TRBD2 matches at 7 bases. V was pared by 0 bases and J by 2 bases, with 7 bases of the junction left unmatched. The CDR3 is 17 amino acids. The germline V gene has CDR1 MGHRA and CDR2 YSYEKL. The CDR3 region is CASSQDLEREAYNEQFF. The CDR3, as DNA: TGCGCCAGCAGCCAAGATCTTGAACGGGAGGCCTACAATGAGCAGTTCTTC.

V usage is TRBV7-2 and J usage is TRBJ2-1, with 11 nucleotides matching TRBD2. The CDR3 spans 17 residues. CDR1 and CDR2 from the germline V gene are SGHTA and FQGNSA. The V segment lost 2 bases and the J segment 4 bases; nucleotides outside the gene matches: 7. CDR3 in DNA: TGTGCCAGCAGCTTATTGTCCGGGACTAGCGGTTACAATGAGCAGTTCTTC. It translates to CASSLLSGTSGYNEQFF.

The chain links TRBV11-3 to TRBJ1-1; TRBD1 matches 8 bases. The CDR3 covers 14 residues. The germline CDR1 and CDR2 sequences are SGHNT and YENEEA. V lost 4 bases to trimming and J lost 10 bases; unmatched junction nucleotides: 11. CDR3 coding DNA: TGTGCCAGCAGCTCCCGGACAGGGACTGAGGGAGCTTTCTTT. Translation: CASSSRTGTEGAFF.

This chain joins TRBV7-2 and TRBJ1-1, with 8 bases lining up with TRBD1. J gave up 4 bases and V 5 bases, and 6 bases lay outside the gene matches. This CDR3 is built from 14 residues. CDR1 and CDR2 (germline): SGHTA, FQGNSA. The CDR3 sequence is CASSPDRVGTEAFF. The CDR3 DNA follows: TGTGCCAGCAGCCCGGACAGGGTGGGCACTGAAGCTTTCTTT.

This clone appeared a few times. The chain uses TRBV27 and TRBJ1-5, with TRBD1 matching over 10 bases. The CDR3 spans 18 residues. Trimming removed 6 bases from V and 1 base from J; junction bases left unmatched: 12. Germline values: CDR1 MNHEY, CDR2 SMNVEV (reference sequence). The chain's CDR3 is CASRRTGGVYRSNQPQHF. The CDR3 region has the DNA TGTGCCAGCAGGCGGACAGGGGGTGTTTATAGGAGCAATCAGCCCCAGCATTTT.

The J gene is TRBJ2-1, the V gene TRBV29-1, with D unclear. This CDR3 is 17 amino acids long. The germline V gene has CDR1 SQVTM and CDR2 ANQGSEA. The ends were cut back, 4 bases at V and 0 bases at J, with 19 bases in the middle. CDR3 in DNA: TGCAGCGTTGTTCGTTTTAGCTATAAGGACTCCTACAATGAGCAGTTCTTC. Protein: CSVVRFSYKDSYNEQFF.